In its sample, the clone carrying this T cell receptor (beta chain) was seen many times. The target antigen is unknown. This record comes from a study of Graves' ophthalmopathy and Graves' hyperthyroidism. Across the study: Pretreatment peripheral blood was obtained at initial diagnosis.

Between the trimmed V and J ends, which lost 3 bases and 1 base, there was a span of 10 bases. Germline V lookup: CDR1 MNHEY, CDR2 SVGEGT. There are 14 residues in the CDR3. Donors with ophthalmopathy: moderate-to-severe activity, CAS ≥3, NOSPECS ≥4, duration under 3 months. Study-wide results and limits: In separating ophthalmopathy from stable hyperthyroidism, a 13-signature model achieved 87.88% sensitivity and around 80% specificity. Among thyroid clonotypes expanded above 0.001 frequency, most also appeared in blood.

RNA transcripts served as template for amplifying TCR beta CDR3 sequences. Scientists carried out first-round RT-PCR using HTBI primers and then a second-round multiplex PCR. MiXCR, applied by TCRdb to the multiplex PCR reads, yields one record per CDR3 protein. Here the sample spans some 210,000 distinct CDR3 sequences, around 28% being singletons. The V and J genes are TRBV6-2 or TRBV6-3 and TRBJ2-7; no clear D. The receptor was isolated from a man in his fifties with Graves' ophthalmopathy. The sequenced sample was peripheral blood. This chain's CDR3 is CASSYLARSYEQYF. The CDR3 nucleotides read TGTGCCAGCAGTTATCTCGCGCGATCCTACGAGCAGTACTTC.